One sample yielded the 32 T cell receptor beta chains listed below, sequenced in a study of T cells in Graves' hyperthyroidism and ophthalmopathy. Amplified regions were TCR beta CDR3 sequences from RNA transcripts. The HTBI set primed first-round TCR CDR3 RT-PCR. TCRdb reprocessed the multiplex PCR reads via MiXCR and lists one record per CDR3 protein. The repertoire consists of around 35,000 distinct CDR3 sequences, with under 60% occurring once and the leading ten covering 17%. The sample comprised blood. The receptors stem from a man aged 40-49 years with Graves' ophthalmopathy.

This clonotype has at least ten counts. This chain uses TRBV7-2 with TRBJ1-3; D unresolved. Trimming pared 6 bases from V and 2 bases from J, leaving 8 bases between. Germline CDR1 and CDR2: SGHTA and FQGNSA. This CDR3 has 13 residues. CDR3 sequence reads: CASRFRAGNTIYF. In DNA form, the CDR3 reads TGTGCCAGCAGGTTTAGGGCTGGAAACACCATATATTTT.

This chain uses TRBV25-1 with TRBJ2-5, with 13 positions matching TRBD2. Germline assignment: CDR1 MGHDK and CDR2 SYGVNS. Trimming cost V 5 bases and J 4 bases; bases outside gene matches: 7. The CDR3 loop spans 16 amino acids. CDR3 loop: CASSTPGLAGSETQYF. DNA of the CDR3: TGTGCCAGCAGTACCCCGGGACTAGCGGGATCAGAGACCCAGTACTTC.

In its sample, this clonotype was seen many times. This chain joins TRBV9 and TRBJ2-1; TRBD1 aligns across 9 bases. The CDR3 loop spans 19 amino acids. V dropped 4 bases and J dropped 4; count of bases not matched to a gene: 18. Germline CDR1 is SGDLS and CDR2 is YYNGEE. The CDR3 region is CASSPRTPGQGLTYNEQFF. The CDR3 DNA reads as TGTGCCAGCAGCCCCCGGACCCCGGGACAGGGATTAACTTACAATGAGCAGTTCTTC.

This clonotype showed up many times. The rearrangement uses TRBV6-1 and TRBJ2-4, with D perhaps given as TRBD1 or TRBD2 (5 bases each). Germline CDR1 MNHNS, CDR2 SASEGT. V was trimmed by 7 bases and J by 4 bases, leaving 23 bases between them. This CDR3 has 17 amino acids. CDR3 DNA sequence: TGTGCCAGCACCGAAATGGGGGTCAAGAGGACTAAAAACATTCAGTACTTC. This encodes CASTEMGVKRTKNIQYF.

CDR3 bases: TGTGCCAGTAGTAGAGGGGGGGCAGGCCTGATGGAGCAGTTCTTC. Its protein is CASSRGGAGLMEQFF. The V gene is TRBV19, the J gene TRBJ2-1, with D tentatively TRBD2 (7 bases). The germline gives CDR1 LNHDA, CDR2 SQIVND (reference sequence). This CDR3 comprises 15 residues. Trimming shortened V by 4 bases and J by 10 bases, and 20 bases separated the two germline ends.

This clonotype has ten or more counts. The rearrangement links TRBV5-4 to TRBJ2-4; D possibly corresponds to TRBD2 (7 bases). Trimming left V 2 bases short and J 12 bases short, with 18 bases between. Germline CDR1 reads SGHNT; CDR2 reads YYREEE (reference sequence). The CDR3 is 14 residues long. The CDR3 DNA sequence: TGTGCCAGCAGCTTCCGGGGAGGGGGGTCCACTCAGTACTTC. As protein: CASSFRGGGSTQYF.

On this clonotype itself: The conserved final phenylalanine or tryptophan is absent from the CDR3, which likely points to a read error. The DNA is omitted, as the CDR3 cannot be located on it reliably, and the CDR3 follows TCRdb's listing. The rearrangement uses TRBV20-1 and TRBJ1-1; the table's D call, TRBD1, was not checked against the DNA. Germline CDR1 and CDR2: DFQATT and SNEGSKA (reference sequence). Termini included, the CDR3 measures 11 amino acids. CDR3 sequence reads: CSAGEDRGLIS.

Details on this clonotype: Here the CDR3 omits its conserved ending phenylalanine or tryptophan, so a read error is the likely source. This rearrangement joins TRBV5-1 to TRBJ2-1; D uncertain. Germline CDR1 SGHRS, CDR2 YFSETQ. V lost 4 bases, J lost 10 bases, and 15 bases lay in between. The CDR3 has 13 amino acids. Here the CDR3 reads CASSLPFLDEQFL. In nucleotides, the CDR3 is TGCGCCAGCAGCCTACCGTTTTTGGACGAGCAGTTCCTC.

This chain links TRBV20-1 with TRBJ2-5; 12 nucleotides agree with TRBD2. The J segment lost 7 bases and the V segment lost 2 bases, leaving 5 bases of the junction unmatched. Germline lookup yields CDR1 DFQATT and CDR2 SNEGSKA (reference sequence). This CDR3 spans 14 amino acids. As DNA, the CDR3 is TGCAGTGCTAGACTAGCGGGGGGGCCGGGGACCCAGTACTTC. Its translation is CSARLAGGPGTQYF.

The chain has TRBV29-1 and TRBJ2-7, with D possibly TRBD2 on 5 matching bases. The germline gives CDR1 SQVTM, CDR2 ANQGSEA. V lost 6 bases to trimming and J lost 2 bases, with 14 bases between them. This CDR3 is 13 amino acids long. The CDR3 DNA follows: TGCAGCGTCGTGGGTAGCGCCACCTACGAGCAGTACTTC. Protein sequence: CSVVGSATYEQYF.

The table lists this clonotype with many counts. This chain joins TRBV20-1 and TRBJ2-7; 7 bases are a match to TRBD2. The CDR3 spans 14 residues. The germline V gene encodes CDR1 DFQATT and CDR2 SNEGSKA (reference sequence). V lost 6 bases to trimming and J lost 5 bases; unmatched junction nucleotides: 13. CDR3 in amino acids: CSARRITSGNEQYF. The CDR3 DNA follows: TGCAGTGCGAGGAGAATTACCAGCGGGAACGAGCAGTACTTC.

The chain joins TRBV7-2 to TRBJ2-7, with a weak D call TRBD2 (5 bases). In germline, CDR1 is SGHTA, CDR2 FQGNSA. V shed 5 bases and J shed 3 bases, with 14 bases lying between them. The CDR3 has 14 amino acids. In DNA form, the CDR3 reads TGTGCCAGCAGCCCTAGCCTGGGTGGCTACGAGCAGTACTTC. This codes for CASSPSLGGYEQYF.

This clonotype was seen ten or more times. V gene TRBV7-9 combines with J gene TRBJ2-2, with 7 bases identical to TRBD1. J was trimmed by 1 base and V by 4 bases; bases with no gene match: 6. CDR3 size: 16 residues. CDR1 and CDR2 from the germline V gene are SEHNR and FQNEAQ (reference sequence). The CDR3: CASSSGTAKNTGELFF. As DNA, the CDR3 is TGTGCCAGCAGCTCCGGGACAGCAAAGAACACCGGGGAGCTGTTTTTT.

CDR3 nucleotides: TGTGCCAGCAGCTCGGGACAGGGAATGGCTAATGAGCAGTTCTTC. This codes for CASSSGQGMANEQFF. The J gene is TRBJ2-1, the V gene TRBV7-6, with 9 bases aligning to TRBD1. The CDR3 contains 15 residues. The V gene's germline CDR1 is SGHVS and CDR2 FNYEAQ. The ends lost 4 bases at V and 7 bases at J; junction bases unmatched: 8.

The genes are TRBV20-1 and TRBJ2-1; TRBD1 might be the D (6 bases). The CDR3 totals 14 residues. V dropped 4 bases and J dropped 4 bases, with 14 bases sitting between them. Per germline, CDR1 DFQATT and CDR2 SNEGSKA (reference sequence). Here the CDR3 reads CSANNRQDYNEQFF. The CDR3 region has the DNA TGCAGTGCTAATAATAGACAGGATTACAATGAGCAGTTCTTC.

This clonotype came up many times. The rearrangement joins TRBV7-2 to TRBJ2-1, with 7 bases identical to TRBD1. The ends lost 5 bases at V and 10 bases at J; junction bases unmatched: 14. Germline CDR1 reads SGHTA; CDR2 reads FQGNSA. This CDR3 region has 15 residues. Written as DNA, the CDR3 is TGTGCCAGCAGCCGCCGGGACAGAGTGACAATCGAGCAGTTCTTC. Translation: CASSRRDRVTIEQFF. The full variable domain, completed using reference TRBV7-2 and TRBJ2-1, is GAGVSQSPSNKVTEKGKDVELRCDPISGHTALYWYRQSLGQGLEFLIYFQGNSAPDKSGLPSDRFSAERTGGSVSTLTIQRTQQEDSAVYLCASSRRDRVTIEQFFGPGTRLTVL.

About this clonotype itself: The DNA is omitted, as the CDR3 cannot be located on it reliably, and the CDR3 follows TCRdb's listing. The chain employs TRBV7-5 and TRBJ2-7; whether TRBD1, the table's D call, matches the DNA was not checked. TRBV7-5 is flagged as a pseudogene. The CDR3 length is 22 residues, termini included. The CDR3 region is CISVPGVRRTGTGTSTSYEQYF.

Of note for this clonotype: It is unclear where the CDR3 begins or ends on the DNA, so no DNA is shown, and the CDR3 is as TCRdb lists it. The V gene is TRBV6-1, the J gene TRBJ2-5; the table calls TRBD1, which could not be checked here. Germline CDR1 and CDR2: MNHNS and SASEGT. The CDR3 spans 23 amino acids, including both terminal residues. The CDR3: CASSESGSLNGYTFGSGGETQYF.

This clonotype was counted between two and nine times. The chain combines TRBV27 with TRBJ1-5; TRBD1 matches at 9 bases. V dropped 6 bases and J dropped 2; count of bases not matched to a gene: 11. CDR1 is MNHEY, CDR2 SMNVEV, per germline (reference sequence). The CDR3 runs to 17 residues. CDR3 loop: CASRQVYRGLGNQPQHF. CDR3 nucleotide sequence: TGTGCCAGCAGGCAGGTATACAGGGGGCTCGGCAATCAGCCCCAGCATTTT.

About this clonotype itself: The conserved closing phenylalanine or tryptophan is absent in this CDR3, likely reflecting a read error. CDR3 sequence: CASSLGTSGSNEQFV. The CDR3 DNA follows: TGCGCCAGCAGCTTAGGAACTAGCGGGAGTAATGAGCAGTTCGTC. The gene calls are TRBV11-2 and TRBJ2-1; 11 bases match TRBD2. Per the germline V gene, CDR1 is SGHAT and CDR2 is FQNNGV. The CDR3 contains 15 residues.

This clonotype was detected ten times or more. The chain couples TRBV20-1 to TRBJ2-1, with 9 bases aligning to TRBD1. CDR3 length: 14 amino acids. The V and J ends lost 6 bases and 1 base, in that order; junction bases with no gene match: 4. CDR1 is DFQATT and CDR2 is SNEGSKA in the germline V gene (reference sequence). In nucleotides, the CDR3 is TGCAGTGCGCGGACAGGGGAATCCTACAATGAGCAGTTCTTC. Its protein product is CSARTGESYNEQFF.

The chain uses TRBV6-6 and TRBJ1-4; D is unclear. Germline V gives CDR1 MNHNY, CDR2 SVGAGI (reference sequence). The V and J ends lost 5 bases and 6 bases respectively, with 16 bases between them. The length of the CDR3 is 15 residues. As DNA, the CDR3 is TGTGCCAGCAGTGAAAGAGTTTTGTGGGATGAAAAACTGTTTTTT. Its translation: CASSERVLWDEKLFF.

This clonotype has a handful of counts. The J gene is TRBJ2-2, the V gene TRBV25-1, with TRBD1 matching over 7 bases. The CDR3 runs to 16 residues. The germline CDR1 and CDR2 sequences are MGHDK and SYGVNS. V lost 0 bases, J lost 6 bases, and 7 bases stayed unmatched. CDR3 amino acids: CASSEYKGDSSGELFF. The CDR3 nucleotides read TGTGCCAGCAGTGAATATAAGGGGGACAGCTCCGGGGAGCTGTTTTTT. Combining the CDR3 with reference TRBV25-1 and TRBJ2-2 gives the whole variable domain EADIYQTPRYLVIGTGKKITLECSQTMGHDKMYWYQQDPGMELHLIHYSYGVNSTEKGDLSSESTVSRIRTEHFPLTLESARPSHTSQYLCASSEYKGDSSGELFFGEGSRLTVL.

This clonotype was counted at least ten times. The J gene is TRBJ2-3, the V gene TRBV2, with D uncertain. Germline CDR1 SNHLY, CDR2 FYNNEI. CDR3 length equals 16 residues. V was trimmed by 7 bases and J by 1 base, leaving 18 bases between them. The CDR3 protein is CASNGFGLPGTDTQYF. The CDR3, as DNA: TGTGCCAGCAATGGGTTTGGCCTGCCGGGCACAGATACGCAGTATTTT.

This clonotype was found many times. The rearrangement links TRBV7-8 to TRBJ2-5; D call uncertain. Germline CDR1 is SGHVS and CDR2 is FQNEAQ. Trimming cost V 5 bases and J 4 bases, with 5 bases left between them. This CDR3 contains 11 residues. This CDR3 reads CASSPGETQYF. The CDR3 DNA sequence: TGTGCCAGCAGCCCCGGAGAGACCCAGTACTTC.

In this sample, this clonotype turned up many times. The chain's CDR3 is CASSFTNTGELFF. The CDR3 DNA reads as TGTGCCAGCAGCTTTACGAACACCGGGGAGCTGTTTTTT. The chain employs TRBV7-3 and TRBJ2-2, with D uncertain. The germline V gene has CDR1 SGHTA and CDR2 FQGTGA. The CDR3 extends over 13 amino acids. Trimming left V 3 bases short and J 0 bases short, with 2 bases between.

This rearrangement joins TRBV10-1 to TRBJ2-7; TRBD1 matches 10 bases. The junction had 2 bases not matched to a gene; V was cut back by 7 bases and J by 2 bases. CDR3 length: 13 amino acids. Germline assignment: CDR1 WNHNN and CDR2 SYGVQD (reference sequence). The CDR3 DNA sequence: TGCGCCAGCACCGGGACAGGGGCCTACGAGCAGTACTTC. Encoded protein: CASTGTGAYEQYF.

This rearrangement joins TRBV25-1 to TRBJ1-6; D is unclear. CDR1 is MGHDK, CDR2 SYGVNS, per germline. This CDR3 has 17 amino acids. V lost 0 bases and J 7 bases, leaving 16 bases between the germline ends. In DNA, the CDR3 is TGTGCCAGCAGTGAATACATTGGGCAGGCCCACAATTCACCCCTCCACTTT. Its translation: CASSEYIGQAHNSPLHF.

This sequence joins TRBV6-5 and TRBJ2-7; 8 positions agree with TRBD2. CDR1 and CDR2 from the germline V gene are MNHEY and SVGAGI. The CDR3 consists of 13 residues. Trimming removed 7 bases from V and 6 bases from J; junction bases left unmatched: 8. For the CDR3, the DNA is TGTGCCAGCACTAGTCCGGGGGGGAGCGAGCAGTACTTC. Translated, it gives CASTSPGGSEQYF.

This clonotype was seen only once. The chain combines TRBV5-1 with TRBJ1-1, with D possibly TRBD1 on 5 matching bases. The CDR3 spans 16 residues. Trimming stripped 3 bases from V and 0 bases from J, with 15 bases between. Germline V lookup: CDR1 SGHRS, CDR2 YFSETQ. The CDR3 DNA follows: TGCGCCAGCAGCTCCACTCCGGGACTCTTGAACACTGAAGCTTTCTTT. It codes for CASSSTPGLLNTEAFF.

This clonotype is medium-sized (0.01 to 0.1%). The chain uses TRBV10-3 and TRBJ2-2; no clear D. The length of the CDR3 is 13 residues. V was trimmed by 6 bases and J by 0 bases, leaving 5 bases between them. Per the germline V gene, CDR1 is ENHRY and CDR2 is SYGVKD. CDR3 sequence reads: CAIRVSNTGELFF. CDR3 DNA: TGTGCCATCAGGGTGTCGAACACCGGGGAGCTGTTTTTT.

The chain joins TRBV20-1 to TRBJ2-3, with 13 bases that match TRBD2. V dropped 3 bases and J dropped 7; count of bases not matched to a gene: 4. Germline V gene data show CDR1 as DFQATT and CDR2 as SNEGSKA (reference sequence). CDR3 length: 14 amino acids. CDR3 sequence reads: CSARGTSGVNTQYF. Written as DNA, the CDR3 is TGCAGTGCTAGGGGGACTAGCGGGGTAAATACGCAGTATTTT.